These 17 T cell receptor beta chains originate from one sample sequenced in a study of T cell responses to AZD1222 COVID-19 vaccine. TCRdb's copy holds only in-frame clones and misses some; the assay was immunoSEQ multiplex PCR. Here the sample spans approximately 140,000 clones, 90% being singletons. The sample here was peripheral blood, taken on day 0 of AZD1222 vaccination. The receptor source for this set is an adult in good health.

The V and J genes are TRBV7-9 and TRBJ1-1, with D possibly matching TRBD1 (5 bases). The length of the CDR3 is 15 residues. Trimming shortened V by 1 base and J by 6 bases, and 15 bases separated the two germline ends. CDR1 and CDR2 (germline): SEHNR, FQNEAQ (reference sequence). CDR3 sequence (DNA): TGTGCCAGCAGCTTAGGCACCTCGACAGTTCCTGAAGCTTTCTTT. As protein: CASSLGTSTVPEAFF.

The table lists this clone with a count of one. The chain uses TRBV7-9 and TRBJ1-2; D is uncertain. The germline CDR1 and CDR2 sequences are SEHNR and FQNEAQ (reference sequence). V lost 5 bases and J lost 6, with 10 bases in between. The CDR3 length is 12 residues. The CDR3 DNA reads as TGTGCCAGCAGCCCTGGACCCGATGGCTACACCTTC. Translation gives CASSPGPDGYTF.

The chain links TRBV3-1 (or the pseudogene TRBV3-2) to TRBJ1-2; no definite D call. This CDR3 region has 15 residues. The germline gives CDR1 LGHDT, CDR2 YNNKEL (reference sequence). V was pared by 2 bases and J by 2 bases, with 12 bases between. This CDR3 reads CASSQTGLSNYGYTF. The CDR3 bases are TGTGCCAGCAGCCAAACCGGCCTGTCAAACTATGGCTACACCTTC.

The gene calls are TRBV4-1 and TRBJ2-3; TRBD2 aligns across 9 bases. The CDR3 is 16 amino acids. Germline V gene data show CDR1 as MGHRA and CDR2 as YSYEKL. Trimming cost V 1 base and J 2 bases; bases outside gene matches: 4. DNA for the CDR3: TGCGCCAGCAGCCAAGGGACTAGCGAGCTCACAGATACGCAGTATTTT. This codes for CASSQGTSELTDTQYF.

In its sample, this clone was seen a few times. The chain uses TRBV5-1 and TRBJ2-1; 8 bases fit TRBD2. V gave up 2 bases and J gave up 3 bases; unmatched junction bases: 10. Germline V gives CDR1 SGHRS, CDR2 YFSETQ. CDR3 length: 17 amino acids. For the CDR3, the DNA is TGCGCCAGCAGCTTTATAGGGCTGCGGGGGGTCTACAATGAGCAGTTCTTC. This codes for CASSFIGLRGVYNEQFF.

The CDR3 spells CASSIRGASGNTIYF. The CDR3 nucleotides are TGTGCCAGTAGTATAAGAGGGGCCTCTGGAAACACCATATATTTT. The chain recombines TRBV19 with TRBJ1-3; the D gene is possibly TRBD1 (5 bases). The CDR3 runs 15 residues. The germline V gene encodes CDR1 LNHDA and CDR2 SQIVND (reference sequence). Trimming removed 2 bases at V and 0 bases at J, with 8 bases between.

The chain combines TRBV29-1 with TRBJ2-7; 7 bases align to TRBD1. The J segment lost 2 bases and the V segment lost 4 bases, leaving 8 bases of the junction unmatched. Germline CDR1 SQVTM, CDR2 ANQGSEA. The CDR3 is 14 residues long. The CDR3 DNA is TGCAGCGTTGCCCACAGGGGAACCGCCTACGAGCAGTACTTC. Translating it yields CSVAHRGTAYEQYF.

The V gene is TRBV7-2, the J gene TRBJ2-7; TRBD2 might be the D (7 bases). The CDR3 contains 13 residues. V shed 7 bases and J shed 2 bases, with 12 bases lying between them. Germline assignment: CDR1 SGHTA and CDR2 FQGNSA. The DNA of the CDR3 is TGTGCCAGCACCAGAGGGGGGGCCTACGAGCAGTACTTC. This gives the protein CASTRGGAYEQYF.

V usage is TRBV5-1 and J usage is TRBJ2-2; 9 nucleotides align to TRBD2. CDR1 and CDR2 (germline): SGHRS, YFSETQ. Trimming cost V 0 bases and J 3 bases; bases outside gene matches: 3. CDR3 size: 16 residues. The DNA of the CDR3 is TGCGCCAGCAGCTTGGAGCCTAGCGGGGACACCGGGGAGCTGTTTTTT. Protein sequence: CASSLEPSGDTGELFF.

The chain recombines TRBV18 with TRBJ2-2; TRBD2 matches at 12 bases. Trimming took 3 bases from V and 0 from J; bases not matched to a gene: 2. CDR1 is KGHSH and CDR2 is LQKENI in the germline V gene. The CDR3 is 17 amino acids. For the CDR3, the DNA is TGTGCCAGCTCACCCCGACTAGCGGGAGCGAACACCGGGGAGCTGTTTTTT. Its translation: CASSPRLAGANTGELFF.

With respect to this clone: The junction departs from germline at one end; a sequencing error may be responsible. The CDR3 DNA reads TGCAGCGGTGAAAGAGACCCAGGAATCACTGAAGCTTTCTTT. Translating gives CSGERDPGITEAFF. This sequence joins TRBV29-1 and TRBJ1-1; D gene unclear. CDR3 size: 14 residues. Looked up from germline, CDR1 is SQVTM and CDR2 is ANQGSEA.

The chain recombines TRBV6-2 or TRBV6-3 with TRBJ1-5, with TRBD1 identical over 7 bases. The CDR3 totals 20 residues. Unmatched junction bases numbered 17, after V lost 0 bases and J lost 3 bases. Germline V gives CDR1 MNHEY, CDR2 SVGEGT. The CDR3 region has the DNA TGTGCCAGCAGTTACTCAATTCATGTGTCCGGGACAGCACTCAATCAGCCCCAGCATTTT. It specifies CASSYSIHVSGTALNQPQHF.

This chain connects TRBV3-1 (or the pseudogene TRBV3-2) to TRBJ1-2; 10 nucleotides agree with TRBD1. Germline-derived CDR1 and CDR2 are LGHDT and YNNKEL (reference sequence). Trimming took 3 bases from V and 1 from J; bases not matched to a gene: 8. CDR3 length: 17 residues. In DNA, the CDR3 is TGTGCCAGCAGCCACCGAGACAGGGGGCCTTTTAACTATGGCTACACCTTC. The encoded protein is CASSHRDRGPFNYGYTF.

The rearrangement joins TRBV7-2 to TRBJ2-4, with D perhaps TRBD1 (6 bases). The CDR3 is made up of 16 amino acids. V lost 10 bases and J lost 0, with 19 bases in between. Germline loops: CDR1 SGHTA, CDR2 FQGNSA. CDR3 coding DNA: TGTGCCACCACCCCAGGACAGTTTCTAGCCAAAAACATTCAGTACTTC. This sequence encodes CATTPGQFLAKNIQYF.

V and J are TRBV27 and TRBJ1-1, with 7 bases lining up with TRBD1. CDR3 length equals 15 residues. Germline V gives CDR1 MNHEY, CDR2 SMNVEV (reference sequence). V was pared by 5 bases and J by 3 bases, with 9 bases of the junction left unmatched. CDR3 in amino acids: CASSHLTGQYTEAFF. The DNA of the CDR3 is TGTGCCAGCAGTCATCTGACAGGGCAATACACTGAAGCTTTCTTT.

This clone was found once. The chain links TRBV19 to TRBJ2-7; 9 nucleotides agree with TRBD1. The length of the CDR3 is 15 residues. The trim removed 6 bases at V and 3 bases at J, leaving 9 bases unmatched. From germline, CDR1 is LNHDA and CDR2 SQIVND (reference sequence). In DNA, the CDR3 is TGTGCCAGTAGCTCCGCCGGGACAGGGTACTACGAGCAGTACTTC. As protein: CASSSAGTGYYEQYF.

This chain connects TRBV7-3 to TRBJ2-3; a weak D match, TRBD2 (6 bases). The V end lost 5 bases, the J end lost 4 bases, and 19 bases lay between the germline ends. There are 16 residues in the CDR3. Germline lookup yields CDR1 SGHTA and CDR2 FQGTGA. In DNA, the CDR3 is TGTGCCAGCAGCCCCCATGGTAGCGGAGGGGCAGATACGCAGTATTTT. Its protein product is CASSPHGSGGADTQYF.